This T cell receptor beta chain is from a study of T-cell memory formation after mild COVID-19. Study findings and constraints: While clones contracting from day 15 to 85 were balanced between CD4 and CD8, later expanders leaned CD4+. Certain responding clones were present in pre-infection memory, suggesting participation of cross-reactive memory.

TCRdb fed the 5' RACE reads into MiXCR, producing one record per CDR3 protein. This table holds under 300,000 distinct CDR3 sequences, roughly 15% found once. This clonotype was recorded a few times. Its antigen is currently unknown. The CDR3 runs to 13 residues. V was cut by 5 bases and J by 5 bases, with 12 bases left in between. Germline V gene data show CDR1 as MNHEY and CDR2 as SVGEGT. The rearrangement joins TRBV6-2 or TRBV6-3 to TRBJ1-1; D gene unclear. The receptor comes from a man aged 18 to 29 who had mild COVID-19 (a few samples of this study predate the infection). Cell type and time point are not known. The sequencing input was PBMCs or a T cell subset sorted from them (not recorded which). CDR3 in amino acids: CASSKEQLTEAFF. In DNA form, the CDR3 reads TGTGCCAGCAGTAAGGAACAGCTAACTGAAGCTTTCTTT.